Here is one T cell receptor beta chain with its context. This sample was included in a study of blood T cell repertoires in COVID-19. TCRdb keeps only in-frame clones here, not all; method: immunoSEQ multiplex PCR. The data contain 150,000 to 190,000 clones, roughly 71% of them seen just once; the ten biggest clones take up about 3.8%. In germline, CDR1 is SGHRS, CDR2 YFSETQ. Germline trimming cut 4 bases from V and 1 base from J; bases unmatched to any gene: 8. The CDR3 runs to 16 residues. Sequenced sample: peripheral blood. The clonotype originates from a woman of 80 years or more with acute or convalescent COVID-19. The V gene is TRBV5-1, the J gene TRBJ2-5; 9 bases fit TRBD1. CDR3 loop: CASSPGETGGQETQYF. The CDR3 DNA follows: TGCGCCAGCAGCCCGGGCGAGACAGGGGGCCAAGAGACCCAGTACTTC.